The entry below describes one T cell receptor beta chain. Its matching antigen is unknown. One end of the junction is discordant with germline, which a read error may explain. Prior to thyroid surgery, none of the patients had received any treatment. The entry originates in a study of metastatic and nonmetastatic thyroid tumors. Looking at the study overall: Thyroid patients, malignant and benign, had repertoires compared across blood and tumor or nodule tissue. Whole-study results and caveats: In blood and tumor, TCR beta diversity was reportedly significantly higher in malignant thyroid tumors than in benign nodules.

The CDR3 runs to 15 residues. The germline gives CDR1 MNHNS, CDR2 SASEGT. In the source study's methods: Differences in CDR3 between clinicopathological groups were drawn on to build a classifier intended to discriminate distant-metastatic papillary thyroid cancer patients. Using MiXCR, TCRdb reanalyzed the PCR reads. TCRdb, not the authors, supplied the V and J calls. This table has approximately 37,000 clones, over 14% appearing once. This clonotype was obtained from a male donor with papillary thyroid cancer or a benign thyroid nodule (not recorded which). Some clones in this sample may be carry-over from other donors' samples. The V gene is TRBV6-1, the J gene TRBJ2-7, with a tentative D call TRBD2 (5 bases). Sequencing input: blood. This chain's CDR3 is CACSHLARGMGLKYF. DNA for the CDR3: TGTGCCTGCAGCCACCTGGCAAGAGGGATGGGCTTGAAGTACTTC.